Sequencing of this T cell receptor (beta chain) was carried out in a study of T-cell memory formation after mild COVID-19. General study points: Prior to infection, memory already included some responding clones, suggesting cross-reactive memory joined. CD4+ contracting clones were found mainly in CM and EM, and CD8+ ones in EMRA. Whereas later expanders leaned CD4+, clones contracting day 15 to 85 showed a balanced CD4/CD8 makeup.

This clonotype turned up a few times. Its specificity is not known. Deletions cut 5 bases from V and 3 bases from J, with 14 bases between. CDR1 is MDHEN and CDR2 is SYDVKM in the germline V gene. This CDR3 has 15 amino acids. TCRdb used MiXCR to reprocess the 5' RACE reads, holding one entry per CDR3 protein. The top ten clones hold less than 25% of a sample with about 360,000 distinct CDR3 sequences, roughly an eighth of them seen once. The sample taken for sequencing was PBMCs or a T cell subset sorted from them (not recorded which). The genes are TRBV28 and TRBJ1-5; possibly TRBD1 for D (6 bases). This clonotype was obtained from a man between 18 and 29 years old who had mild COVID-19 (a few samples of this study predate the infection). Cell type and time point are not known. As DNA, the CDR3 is TGTGCCAGCAGTCTATCGGGACAAGCCAATCAGCCCCAGCATTTT. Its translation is CASSLSGQANQPQHF.